One sample yielded the 26 T cell receptor beta chains listed below, sequenced in a study of blood T cells in healthy people across ages. Alongside a J-beta primer mix, a sample-barcoded 5' primer served in a second PCR lasting about 7 to 12 cycles. Each CDR3 protein gets one entry after TCRdb re-called the 5' RACE reads with MiXCR. The table records fewer than 750,000 distinct CDR3 sequences, under 65% of them present only once. Sequencing was carried out using blood. These receptor sequences come from a woman of 80 years or more in good health.

A word on this clonotype: A much larger clone lies a single base off, so this may be a read error. The rearrangement links TRBV5-5 to TRBJ2-1; 8 bases align to TRBD1. Germline lookup yields CDR1 SGHKS and CDR2 YYEKEE (reference sequence). This CDR3 spans 15 amino acids. This CDR3 is CASGFQGAAYNEQFF. CDR3 DNA: TGTGCCAGCGGCTTTCAGGGGGCAGCCTACAATGAGCAGTTCTTC.

This rearrangement joins TRBV12-3 or TRBV12-4 to TRBJ1-5; maybe TRBD1 (5 bases). The CDR3 length is 12 residues. Trimming removed 8 bases at V and 9 bases at J, with 14 bases between. DNA of the CDR3: TGTGCCAGCGGGGAAGGGACCGGGCCCCAGCATTTT. Encoded protein: CASGEGTGPQHF.

This chain uses TRBV20-1 with TRBJ1-6, with D tentatively TRBD1 (6 bases). This CDR3 spans 15 amino acids. Germline V gene data show CDR1 as DFQATT and CDR2 as SNEGSKA (reference sequence). Trimming removed 3 bases from V and 4 bases from J, with 13 bases in between. The CDR3 sequence is CSARPGQPYNSPLHF. The CDR3 DNA follows: TGCAGTGCTAGGCCTGGACAGCCTTATAATTCACCCCTCCACTTT.

With respect to this clonotype: This may stem from a read error, because a much larger clone lies one nucleotide away. This chain uses TRBV6-6 with TRBJ2-2, with D unresolved. CDR3 size: 13 residues. Between the trimmed V and J ends, which lost 2 bases and 6 bases, there was a span of 7 bases. Germline V lookup: CDR1 MNHNY, CDR2 SVGAGI (reference sequence). The DNA of the CDR3 is TGTGCCAGCAGTTACCTGACCGCCGGGGAGCTGTTTTTT. Its translation is CASSYLTAGELFF.

The rearrangement uses TRBV2 and TRBJ2-3; D call uncertain. Trimming shortened V by 6 bases and J by 2 bases, and 15 bases separated the two germline ends. The CDR3 covers 15 residues. CDR1 and CDR2 (germline): SNHLY, FYNNEI. The CDR3 loop reads CASRPHGPITDTQYF. The CDR3 region has the DNA TGTGCCAGCAGGCCCCATGGGCCGATCACAGATACGCAGTATTTT. The full variable domain, completed using reference TRBV2 and TRBJ2-3, is EPEVTQTPSHQVTQMGQEVILRCVPISNHLYFYWYRQILGQKVEFLVSFYNNEISEKSEIFDDQFSVERPDGSNFTLKIRSTKLEDSAMYFCASRPHGPITDTQYFGPGTRLTVL.

This chain connects TRBV29-1 to TRBJ2-7, with 7 bases identical to TRBD1. This CDR3 spans 13 amino acids. V lost 6 bases and J lost 6; bases outside the gene matches: 11. The germline V gene encodes CDR1 SQVTM and CDR2 ANQGSEA. This CDR3 reads CSVQQGNLLEQYF. Here the CDR3 DNA reads TGCAGCGTCCAACAGGGGAATCTCCTCGAGCAGTACTTC.

The J gene is TRBJ2-5, the V gene TRBV4-1, with D unresolved. The end of the DNA aligns better with TRBJ2-7, so the J call may be wrong. From germline, CDR1 is MGHRA and CDR2 YSYEKL. This CDR3 is built from 13 residues. The CDR3 bases are TGCGCCAGCAGCCAAGGTGCTGACTACGAGCAGTACTTC. Its protein product is CASSQGADYEQYF.

In this sample, this clonotype turned up many times. V usage is TRBV6-2 or TRBV6-3 and J usage is TRBJ2-3, with TRBD2 matching 8 bases. Germline V gives CDR1 MNHEY, CDR2 SVGEGT. The CDR3 contains 16 residues. The J segment lost 2 bases and the V segment lost 0 bases, leaving 4 bases of the junction unmatched. CDR3 region: CASSYSAGGITDTQYF. CDR3 bases: TGTGCCAGCAGTTACTCGGCGGGGGGCATCACAGATACGCAGTATTTT.

The chain uses TRBV7-2 and TRBJ2-3; TRBD2 aligns across 11 bases. From germline, CDR1 is SGHTA and CDR2 FQGNSA. The CDR3 spans 15 residues. V was clipped by 4 bases and J by 6 bases; unmatched bases: 6. CDR3 sequence reads: CASSSRTSGFDTQYF. CDR3 nucleotide sequence: TGTGCCAGCAGCTCCCGGACTAGCGGGTTTGATACGCAGTATTTT.

Points on this clonotype: This CDR3 is missing its conserved last phenylalanine or tryptophan, likely due to a read error. The chain has TRBV12-3 or TRBV12-4 and TRBJ2-3; D is perhaps TRBD1 (6 bases). This CDR3 has 13 residues. The DNA of the CDR3 is TGTGCCAGCAGCACAACAGGGTCAGATGCGCAGTATTCT. Translation gives CASSTTGSDAQYS.

At least ten counts were recorded for this clonotype. The chain employs TRBV12-3 or TRBV12-4 and TRBJ1-2; a possible D gene is TRBD1 (5 bases). The CDR3 sequence is 16 residues long. Trimming pared 7 bases from V and 3 bases from J, leaving 21 bases between. CDR3 nucleotides: TGTGCCAGCAATCCGACGGGACTCCAGATGGACTATGGCTACACCTTC. Translated: CASNPTGLQMDYGYTF.

About this clonotype: This sequence may be a read error, since a much larger clone differs from it by one base. The rearrangement joins TRBV2 to TRBJ2-7; D gene uncertain. This CDR3 has 11 amino acids. In germline, CDR1 is SNHLY, CDR2 FYNNEI. CDR3 DNA sequence: TGTGTCAGCAGTGAAATCTACGAGCAGTACTTC. Amino acids: CVSSEIYEQYF.

With respect to this clonotype: Given a much more abundant clone one base away, this may be a read error. The J gene is TRBJ2-3, the V gene TRBV7-2; TRBD1 matches 7 bases. The CDR3 is 15 residues long. With V trimmed by 5 bases and J by 0 bases, 5 bases remained unmatched. Germline values: CDR1 SGHTA, CDR2 FQGNSA. CDR3 bases: TGTGCCAGCAGCCGACAGGGATTGAGCACAGATACGCAGTATTTT. Its protein is CASSRQGLSTDTQYF.

A remark on this clonotype: This may be a read error: a much more frequent sequence differs by one nucleotide. The chain links TRBV4-2 to TRBJ1-2; TRBD1 matches 8 bases. The CDR3 is made up of 15 amino acids. Per the germline V gene, CDR1 is LGHNA and CDR2 is YNFKEQ. The DNA for the CDR3 is TGTGTCAGCAGCCACACGGGACAGGTGGGGGATGGCTACACCTTC. As protein: CVSSHTGQVGDGYTF.

Ten or more counts support this clonotype. The rearrangement uses TRBV15 and TRBJ2-3; 7 positions match TRBD2. This CDR3 spans 17 amino acids. V shed 0 bases, J shed 2 bases, and the junction held 8 bases outside the gene matches. CDR1 is LNHNV, CDR2 YYDKDF, per germline (reference sequence). Written as DNA, the CDR3 is TGTGCCACCAGCAGAGAATTACAGCGGGGCTCCACAGATACGCAGTATTTT. It encodes CATSRELQRGSTDTQYF. The variable domain in full, with the rest retrieved from reference TRBV15 and TRBJ2-3, is DAMVIQNPRYQVTQFGKPVTLSCSQTLNHNVMYWYQQKSSQAPKLLFHYYDKDFNNEADTPDNFQSRRPNTSFCFLDIRSPGLGDTAMYLCATSRELQRGSTDTQYFGPGTRLTVL.

Regarding this clonotype: The junction differs from germline at one of its ends, possibly a read error. J is TRBJ2-3 and V is TRBV5-4, with D perhaps TRBD1 or TRBD2 (5 bases each). Per germline, CDR1 SGHNT and CDR2 YYREEE (reference sequence). This CDR3 comprises 13 residues. This chain's CDR3 is CATGAGSTETQYF. CDR3 bases: TGTGCCACCGGGGCTGGTAGCACAGAGACGCAGTATTTT.

The gene calls are TRBV5-1 and TRBJ2-1, with D tentatively TRBD2 (5 bases). There are 13 residues in the CDR3. The V gene's germline CDR1 is SGHRS and CDR2 YFSETQ. Trimming shortened V by 0 bases and J by 10 bases, and 11 bases separated the two germline ends. The DNA for the CDR3 is TGCGCCAGCAGCTTGGGGCCCCCGGGAGAGCAGTTCTTC. This translates into CASSLGPPGEQFF. Using reference TRBV5-1 and TRBJ2-1 for the parts outside the CDR3, the full variable domain is KAGVTQTPRYLIKTRGQQVTLSCSPISGHRSVSWYQQTPGQGLQFLFEYFSETQRNKGNFPGRFSGRQFSNSRSEMNVSTLELGDSALYLCASSLGPPGEQFFGPGTRLTVL.

The chain has TRBV20-1 and TRBJ2-3, with D perhaps TRBD2 (5 bases). The ends were cut back, 6 bases at V and 6 bases at J, with 13 bases in the middle. Germline CDR1 and CDR2: DFQATT and SNEGSKA (reference sequence). The CDR3 has 12 amino acids. The CDR3 protein is CSAQTRTDTQYF. The CDR3 DNA reads as TGCAGTGCCCAAACTAGGACGGATACGCAGTATTTT.

The chain carries TRBV10-3 and TRBJ2-1, with 8 bases aligning to TRBD2. This CDR3 region has 13 residues. V dropped 7 bases and J dropped 7; count of bases not matched to a gene: 6. Germline loops: CDR1 ENHRY, CDR2 SYGVKD. DNA of the CDR3: TGTGCCATCAACCAAGCGGGAGAAAATGAGCAGTTCTTC. Protein sequence: CAINQAGENEQFF.

The genes are TRBV9 and TRBJ2-7; TRBD2 agrees at 12 bases. The length of the CDR3 is 15 residues. Germline V CDR1 and CDR2: SGDLS, YYNGEE. V trimming: 4 bases; J trimming: 5 bases; junction bases outside the gene matches: 7. The CDR3 region has the DNA TGTGCCAGCAGCCCCCGACTAGCGGGAGTCGACGAGCAGTACTTC. Amino acid sequence: CASSPRLAGVDEQYF.

Notes on this clonotype: A read error may explain this, as a much larger clone is one base away. V is TRBV7-2 and J is TRBJ2-1; D gene uncertain. The CDR3 runs to 13 residues. Germline loops: CDR1 SGHTA, CDR2 FQGNSA. The CDR3 DNA is TGTGTCAGCAGCTTAGAGTTGTTCCATGAGCAGTTCTTC. Translation gives CVSSLELFHEQFF.

This clonotype came up many times. The chain combines TRBV7-2 with TRBJ1-1, with D unclear. Trimming shortened V by 0 bases and J by 4 bases, and 0 bases separated the two germline ends. This CDR3 comprises 11 residues. Germline CDR1 and CDR2: SGHTA and FQGNSA. The chain's CDR3 is CASSLATEAFF. The CDR3 bases are TGTGCCAGCAGCTTAGCCACTGAAGCTTTCTTT.

Points on this clonotype: Possible read error: a much larger clone is one base away. The chain employs TRBV12-3 or TRBV12-4 and TRBJ2-7, with D possibly being TRBD1 or TRBD2 (5 bases each). CDR3 size: 13 residues. The CDR3 spells CASSLAGMQAQYF. The CDR3 DNA reads TGTGCCAGCAGTCTAGCAGGGATGCAGGCCCAGTACTTC.

V is TRBV7-9 and J is TRBJ2-1; no firm D call. The CDR3 loop spans 13 amino acids. Trimming took 11 bases from V and 8 from J, leaving 19 bases between them. Germline CDR1 SEHNR, CDR2 FQNEAQ (reference sequence). Here the CDR3 reads CALGKVSFDEQFF. As DNA, the CDR3 is TGTGCCCTCGGAAAAGTTTCATTTGATGAGCAGTTCTTC.

In the case of this clonotype: A read error may explain this, as a much larger clone is one base away. The chain joins TRBV12-3 or TRBV12-4 to TRBJ2-5; possibly TRBD1 or TRBD2 for D (5 bases each). This CDR3 region has 14 residues. Trimming took off 2 bases at V and 11 bases at J, with 18 bases between the two ends. The CDR3 here is CASSLLGTRNQQYF. CDR3 sequence (DNA): TGTGCCAGCAGTTTATTGGGGACCCGGAATCAGCAGTACTTC.

This clonotype was seen only once. A far larger clone is one nucleotide away, so this likely arose from a read error. V usage is TRBV6-2 or TRBV6-3 and J usage is TRBJ2-5; TRBD1 aligns across 7 bases. The CDR3 has 13 amino acids. The V segment lost 4 bases and the J segment 7 bases; nucleotides outside the gene matches: 6. Germline-derived CDR1 and CDR2 are MNHEY and SVGEGT. As DNA, the CDR3 is TGTGCCAGCAGTTCAACAGGGGAAGGGACCCAGTACTTC. It is translated as CASSSTGEGTQYF.